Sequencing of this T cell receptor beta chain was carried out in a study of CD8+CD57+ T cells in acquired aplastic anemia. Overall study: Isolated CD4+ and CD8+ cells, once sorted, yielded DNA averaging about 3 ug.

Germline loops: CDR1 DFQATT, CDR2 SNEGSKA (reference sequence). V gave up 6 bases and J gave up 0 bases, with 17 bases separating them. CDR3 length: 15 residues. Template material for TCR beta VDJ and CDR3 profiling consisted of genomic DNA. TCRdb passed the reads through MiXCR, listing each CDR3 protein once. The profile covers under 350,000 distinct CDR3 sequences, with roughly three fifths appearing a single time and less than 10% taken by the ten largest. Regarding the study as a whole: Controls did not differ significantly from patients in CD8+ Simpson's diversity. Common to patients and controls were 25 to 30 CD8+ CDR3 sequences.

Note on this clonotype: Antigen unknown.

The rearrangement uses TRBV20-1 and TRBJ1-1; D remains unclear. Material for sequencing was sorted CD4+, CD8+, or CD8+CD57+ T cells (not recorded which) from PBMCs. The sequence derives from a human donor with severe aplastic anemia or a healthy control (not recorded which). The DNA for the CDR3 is TGCAGTGCCACTGACCCGTCGGGGTTGAACACTGAAGCTTTCTTT. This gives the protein CSATDPSGLNTEAFF.